This is a list of T cell receptor beta chains from one sample in a study of T cells in Graves' hyperthyroidism and ophthalmopathy. TCRdb used MiXCR to reprocess the multiplex PCR reads, holding one entry per CDR3 protein. The sample holds some 720,000 distinct CDR3 sequences, about 15% seen once. The source material was blood. The receptors come from a young man with Graves' hyperthyroidism. Each CDR3 is given with its conserved first and last residue. The D gene is left open where the match is weak. Clone size is stated in some rows and not others, as once, few, many or a class when expanded.

d_call,j_call,v_call,clone_size,cdr3_aa,cdr3_nt
TRBD2,TRBJ2-1,TRBV10-3,many,CAISESRTSGSNEQFF,TGTGCCATCAGTGAGTCAAGGACTAGCGGGAGTAATGAGCAGTTCTTC
-,TRBJ2-3,TRBV5-1,many,CASSLALDTQYF,TGTGCCAGCAGTCTCGCTCTAGATACGCAGTATTTT
TRBD1,TRBJ1-1,TRBV2,many,CASSEAGTVPEAFF,TGTGCCAGCAGTGAAGCGGGGACAGTCCCTGAAGCTTTCTTT
-,TRBJ2-1,TRBV14,many,CASSQEVRLARYNEQFF,TGTGCCAGCAGCCAAGAAGTGCGGCTAGCGCGGTACAATGAGCAGTTCTTC
TRBD2,TRBJ2-6,TRBV20-1,-,CSAQIPGLAGAGANVLTF,TGCAGTGCCCAGATCCCGGGACTAGCGGGAGCTGGGGCCAACGTCCTGACTTTC
TRBD2,TRBJ2-3,TRBV10-3,many,CAISDQREGPDTQYF,TGTGCCATCAGTGACCAGCGGGAGGGCCCAGATACGCAGTATTTT
TRBD1,TRBJ2-3,TRBV29-1,many,CSVEVGTDLADTQYF,TGCAGCGTTGAAGTTGGGACAGACCTTGCGGATACGCAGTATTTT
TRBD1,TRBJ1-2,TRBV7-2,once,CASSTLTGGLYGYTF,TGTGCCAGCAGCACCCTGACAGGGGGTTTGTATGGCTACACCTTC
-,TRBJ2-7,TRBV7-9,few,CASSSTRYEQYF,TGTGCCAGCAGCTCGACCCGTTACGAGCAGTACTTC
-,TRBJ2-6,TRBV29-1,-,CSVEDVPFNSGANVLTF,TGCAGCGTTGAGGATGTCCCCTTCAACTCTGGGGCCAACGTCCTGACTTTC
-,TRBJ2-1,TRBV6-5,-,CASSYSLTGDNEQFF,TGTGCCAGCAGTTACTCCTTGACTGGGGACAATGAGCAGTTCTTC
-,TRBJ2-7,TRBV5-5,-,CASSLAVHEQYF,TGTGCCAGCAGCTTGGCTGTCCACGAGCAGTACTTC
TRBD2,TRBJ2-1,TRBV20-1,many,CSALTSGYNEQFF,TGCAGTGCTTTAACTAGCGGCTACAATGAGCAGTTCTTC
TRBD2,TRBJ2-1,TRBV14,-,CASSHVMGSGRAPFEEQFF,TGTGCCAGCAGCCACGTTATGGGGAGCGGGAGGGCCCCGTTTGAAGAGCAGTTCTTC
-,TRBJ2-7,TRBV28,few,CASSPGSSLSYEQYF,TGTGCCAGCAGTCCCGGGAGTTCCCTCTCCTACGAGCAGTACTTC
TRBD1,TRBJ2-3,TRBV7-3,few,CASSFGTARTDTQYF,TGTGCCAGCAGCTTTGGGACAGCCCGCACAGATACGCAGTATTTT
-,TRBJ2-7,TRBV28,-,CASSFGGRPSSYEQYF,TGTGCCAGCAGTTTTGGTGGCAGGCCCTCTTCCTACGAGCAGTACTTC
-,TRBJ1-3,TRBV7-9,-,CASSPDTLRNTIYF,TGTGCCAGCAGCCCAGATACGCTCCGAAACACCATATATTTT
-,TRBJ2-7,TRBV5-1,-,CASSLIGRPSYEQYF,TGCGCCAGCAGCTTAATCGGCAGGCCCTCCTACGAGCAGTACTTC
-,TRBJ2-3,TRBV20-1,few,CSARKAGHTDTQYF,TGCAGTGCTAGGAAAGCGGGCCACACAGATACGCAGTATTTT
-,TRBJ1-3,TRBV28,-,CASSLSGRGGRGDTIYF,TGTGCCAGCAGTTTATCCGGGAGAGGCGGACGCGGGGACACCATATATTTT
TRBD2,TRBJ2-1,TRBV11-2,many,CASSLLSGRAANEQFF,TGTGCCAGCAGCCTACTTAGCGGGAGGGCTGCTAATGAGCAGTTCTTC
-,TRBJ1-6,TRBV27,few,CASSFSMGLVSPLHF,TGTGCCAGCAGTTTTTCTATGGGCCTTGTTTCACCCCTCCACTTT
-,TRBJ1-1,TRBV5-5,-,CASSLRVGINTEAFF,TGTGCCAGCAGCTTGAGGGTGGGTATTAACACTGAAGCTTTCTTT
-,TRBJ2-1,TRBV5-4,few,CASSSSGRRYNEQFF,TGTGCCAGCAGCTCGAGCGGGCGGCGGTACAATGAGCAGTTCTTC
-,TRBJ2-7,TRBV28,few,CASSLTDTPLNEQYF,TGTGCCAGCAGTCTGACAGATACCCCTCTTAACGAGCAGTACTTC
-,TRBJ2-1,TRBV20-1,many,CSANFDTDNEQFF,TGCAGTGCTAATTTCGACACCGACAATGAGCAGTTCTTC